These 26 T cell receptor beta chains share one sample of origin, sequenced in a study of shared clonotypes between healthy human individuals. Sequencing was performed with immunoSEQ multiplex PCR; in TCRdb, only in-frame clones are kept and a portion is missing. Of about 2.3 million clones in the sample, 80% to 95% were seen once. The specimen was naive CD4+ T cells from PBMCs. Subset noted: CD45RA+ positively selected. These receptors were collected from a man in his late teens or twenties in good health. Some clones in this sample may be carry-over from other donors' samples.

The V and J genes are TRBV15 and TRBJ2-7; D may be TRBD2 (6 bases). Trimming shortened V by 0 bases and J by 2 bases, and 11 bases separated the two germline ends. This CDR3 has 15 residues. Germline V gene sequence: CDR1 LNHNV, CDR2 YYDKDF (reference sequence). CDR3 protein: CATSRDSGLPYEQYF. CDR3 in DNA: TGTGCCACCAGCAGAGACTCGGGACTCCCCTACGAGCAGTACTTC.

V and J are TRBV2 and TRBJ2-7; 7 bases match TRBD2. V lost 2 bases and J lost 7; bases outside the gene matches: 8. Germline CDR1 and CDR2: SNHLY and FYNNEI. The CDR3 contains 14 residues. In nucleotides, the CDR3 is TGTGCCAGCAGTGAACAAGGGAGGGGCGGGGAGCAGTACTTC. Amino acid sequence: CASSEQGRGGEQYF.

The chain carries TRBV30 and TRBJ2-1, with a possible D match to TRBD2 (6 bases). The CDR3 extends over 13 amino acids. Germline lookup yields CDR1 GTSNPN and CDR2 SVGIG (reference sequence). V dropped 1 base and J dropped 9 bases, with 13 bases sitting between them. The CDR3 here is CAWSDGLFFEQFF. As DNA, the CDR3 is TGTGCCTGGAGTGACGGACTATTTTTTGAGCAGTTCTTC.

This chain links TRBV6-1 with TRBJ1-1; no firm D call. Germline CDR1 is MNHNS and CDR2 is SASEGT. V was cut by 6 bases and J by 3 bases, with 11 bases left in between. This CDR3 region has 13 residues. CDR3: CASRVSRDTEAFF. In DNA form, the CDR3 reads TGTGCCAGCAGGGTGAGTAGGGACACTGAAGCTTTCTTT.

The chain couples TRBV25-1 to TRBJ2-1; maybe TRBD2 (5 bases). The germline V gene encodes CDR1 MGHDK and CDR2 SYGVNS. The ends were cut back, 3 bases at V and 0 bases at J, with 12 bases in the middle. The length of the CDR3 is 16 residues. CDR3 nucleotides: TGTGCCAGCAGTGACTCAAGCGGAAGCTCCTACAATGAGCAGTTCTTC. It encodes CASSDSSGSSYNEQFF.

In this sample, this clone turned up a few times. The gene calls are TRBV19 and TRBJ1-5; a possible D gene is TRBD1 (5 bases). The V end lost 5 bases, the J end lost 8 bases, and 16 bases lay between the germline ends. The CDR3 covers 14 residues. Per the germline V gene, CDR1 is LNHDA and CDR2 is SQIVND (reference sequence). The CDR3 reads CASSYFAGLEPQHF. The CDR3 region has the DNA TGTGCCAGTAGTTATTTCGCAGGGTTGGAGCCCCAGCATTTT.

This clone came up a few times. This chain's CDR3 is CASSSAGGEDIQYF. DNA for the CDR3: TGTGCCAGCAGCTCGGCCGGGGGAGAGGACATTCAGTACTTC. The rearrangement uses TRBV7-2 and TRBJ2-4; D may be TRBD2 (6 bases). From germline, CDR1 is SGHTA and CDR2 FQGNSA. The CDR3 sequence is 14 residues long. V was pared by 4 bases and J by 8 bases, with 15 bases between.

This clone was seen just once. The chain's CDR3 is CATWTVGSGEKLFF. The CDR3 DNA is TGTGCCACCTGGACGGTAGGGTCGGGTGAAAAACTGTTTTTT. This chain uses TRBV28 with TRBJ1-4; no definite D call. V lost 10 bases and J 7 bases, leaving 19 bases between the germline ends. This CDR3 contains 14 residues. Germline CDR1 MDHEN, CDR2 SYDVKM. The whole variable domain, filled in from reference TRBV28 and TRBJ1-4, reads DVKVTQSSRYLVKRTGEKVFLECVQDMDHENMFWYRQDPGLGLRLIYFSYDVKMKEKGDIPEGYSVSREKKERFSLILESASTNQTSMYLCATWTVGSGEKLFFGSGTQLSVL.

Ten or more counts support this clone. The rearrangement joins TRBV7-2 to TRBJ2-1; D gene uncertain. Germline V lookup: CDR1 SGHTA, CDR2 FQGNSA. V lost 6 bases and J 0 bases, leaving 6 bases between the germline ends. The CDR3 loop spans 13 amino acids. The CDR3 DNA reads as TGTGCCAGCAGTTCGAACTCCTACAATGAGCAGTTCTTC. Residues: CASSSNSYNEQFF.

This rearrangement joins TRBV5-8 to TRBJ1-4; 9 nucleotides align to TRBD1. The CDR3 extends over 12 amino acids. Unmatched junction bases numbered 4, after V lost 4 bases and J lost 12 bases. Looked up from germline, CDR1 is SGHTS and CDR2 is YDEGEE. CDR3 sequence: CASSRQGEQLFF. CDR3 in DNA: TGTGCCAGCAGCCGACAGGGGGAACAACTGTTTTTT.

V usage is TRBV5-1 and J usage is TRBJ2-2; 10 bases are shared with TRBD2. Trimming cost V 0 bases and J 2 bases; bases outside gene matches: 4. The CDR3 sequence is 17 residues long. The germline V gene encodes CDR1 SGHRS and CDR2 YFSETQ. This chain's CDR3 is CASSLGPSGSNTGELFF. For the CDR3, the DNA is TGCGCCAGCAGCTTGGGGCCTAGCGGGAGCAACACCGGGGAGCTGTTTTTT.

The chain carries TRBV18 and TRBJ1-2; 10 positions match TRBD1. Germline-derived CDR1 and CDR2 are KGHSH and LQKENI. The CDR3 loop spans 18 amino acids. V was pared by 3 bases and J by 0 bases, with 10 bases of the junction left unmatched. The CDR3 DNA is TGTGCCAGCTCACCCCTCGGGACAGGGGACCTTTCTAACTATGGCTACACCTTC. Translation gives CASSPLGTGDLSNYGYTF.

This chain connects TRBV28 to TRBJ2-3; D possibly uses TRBD1 or TRBD2 (5 bases each). Per germline, CDR1 MDHEN and CDR2 SYDVKM. The CDR3 consists of 15 residues. The V and J ends lost 2 bases and 2 bases respectively, with 11 bases between them. Written as DNA, the CDR3 is TGTGCCAGCAGTTTAAGTGGGGGAATCACAGATACGCAGTATTTT. This codes for CASSLSGGITDTQYF.

This chain uses TRBV9 with TRBJ2-1, with 10 bases lining up with TRBD1. Germline V gene lookup returns CDR1 SGDLS and CDR2 YYNGEE. The trim removed 3 bases at V and 8 bases at J, leaving 8 bases unmatched. The CDR3 length is 15 residues. The CDR3 DNA is TGTGCCAGCAGCGCTTCAGGACAGGGGGGGTATGAGCAGTTCTTC. Translated: CASSASGQGGYEQFF.

CDR3 sequence reads: CASSTQAGELFF. CDR3 nucleotide sequence: TGTGCCAGCAGCACCCAGGCGGGGGAGCTGTTTTTT. This chain connects TRBV9 to TRBJ2-2; unclear D gene. The CDR3 is 12 residues long. The germline V gene has CDR1 SGDLS and CDR2 YYNGEE. V gave up 4 bases and J gave up 8 bases, with 9 bases separating them.

As concerns this clone: Other DNA sequences in this sample translate to the same CDR3. V and J are TRBV5-1 and TRBJ2-6; D remains ambiguous. The germline CDR1 and CDR2 sequences are SGHRS and YFSETQ. V gave up 4 bases and J gave up 3 bases, with 11 bases separating them. This CDR3 comprises 15 residues. CDR3 in DNA: TGCGCCAGCAGCCCACCCAGTAGTGGGGCCAACGTCCTGACTTTC. Its translation is CASSPPSSGANVLTF. Based on the CDR3 plus reference TRBV5-1 and TRBJ2-6, the full variable domain is KAGVTQTPRYLIKTRGQQVTLSCSPISGHRSVSWYQQTPGQGLQFLFEYFSETQRNKGNFPGRFSGRQFSNSRSEMNVSTLELGDSALYLCASSPPSSGANVLTFGAGSRLTVL.

CDR3 coding DNA: TGTGCCAGTAGTATAGTACGGGGGACTAGCGGGATCTGGGAGCAGTTCTTC. This codes for CASSIVRGTSGIWEQFF. V is TRBV19 and J is TRBJ2-1, with 13 bases aligning to TRBD2. CDR3 length: 17 amino acids. Per the germline V gene, CDR1 is LNHDA and CDR2 is SQIVND (reference sequence). V lost 1 base to trimming and J lost 10 bases; unmatched junction nucleotides: 10.

The CDR3 DNA is TGTGCCAGCAGCCCCAGGGCAATGAACACTGAAGCTTTCTTT. This codes for CASSPRAMNTEAFF. This chain uses TRBV7-8 with TRBJ1-1; D is possibly TRBD1 (5 bases). With 5 bases removed from V and 0 bases from J, the gap between germline ends came to 10 bases. This CDR3 is 14 amino acids long. The germline V gene has CDR1 SGHVS and CDR2 FQNEAQ.

Regarding this clone: This specimen includes other DNA sequences encoding the same CDR3. The V gene is TRBV28, the J gene TRBJ2-7; 9 bases map to TRBD1. V dropped 5 bases and J dropped 4; count of bases not matched to a gene: 6. Germline V gene data show CDR1 as MDHEN and CDR2 as SYDVKM. CDR3 length equals 14 residues. CDR3: CASSLSGQGYEQYF. CDR3 DNA: TGTGCCAGCAGTCTATCGGGACAGGGATACGAGCAGTACTTC. The whole variable domain, remainder taken from reference TRBV28 and TRBJ2-7, is DVKVTQSSRYLVKRTGEKVFLECVQDMDHENMFWYRQDPGLGLRLIYFSYDVKMKEKGDIPEGYSVSREKKERFSLILESASTNQTSMYLCASSLSGQGYEQYFGPGTRLTVT.

The count of this clone is one. This chain connects TRBV11-3 to TRBJ2-7; 8 positions agree with TRBD1. The ends lost 1 base at V and 2 bases at J; junction bases unmatched: 4. The CDR3 runs to 15 residues. Germline V gene data show CDR1 as SGHNT and CDR2 as YENEEA. DNA of the CDR3: TGTGCCAGCAGCTTAGGTGGACAGGGCACCTACGAGCAGTACTTC. Residues: CASSLGGQGTYEQYF.

The chain has TRBV7-2 and TRBJ2-7, with 12 bases that match TRBD2. Trimming took 2 bases from V and 9 from J; bases not matched to a gene: 11. Per germline, CDR1 SGHTA and CDR2 FQGNSA. This CDR3 region has 16 residues. CDR3 loop: CASSLQSGTSGRLQYF. The CDR3 DNA is TGTGCCAGCAGCTTACAAAGTGGGACTAGCGGGCGCCTGCAGTACTTC.

The chain recombines TRBV5-1 with TRBJ2-7, with TRBD2 matching over 14 bases. Germline assignment: CDR1 SGHRS and CDR2 YFSETQ. V trimming: 2 bases; J trimming: 2 bases; junction bases outside the gene matches: 9. The CDR3 has 18 amino acids. The CDR3 region has the DNA TGCGCCAGCAGCTTAACCGGGACTAGCGGGAGTTTCCCCTACGAGCAGTACTTC. It specifies CASSLTGTSGSFPYEQYF.

The chain carries TRBV11-3 and TRBJ2-3; 7 positions match TRBD1. CDR1 and CDR2 (germline): SGHNT, YENEEA. This CDR3 spans 19 amino acids. Trimming at V came to 4 bases and at J to 0 bases, leaving 16 bases not matched to a gene. DNA of the CDR3: TGTGCCAGCAGCTCCCGACAGGGCGATCGGACAGCTAGCACAGATACGCAGTATTTT. Protein: CASSSRQGDRTASTDTQYF.

The chain links TRBV15 to TRBJ2-7, with 7 bases matching TRBD1. This CDR3 region has 14 residues. V trimming: 0 bases; J trimming: 3 bases; junction bases outside the gene matches: 2. From germline, CDR1 is LNHNV and CDR2 YYDKDF (reference sequence). The CDR3 reads CATSRDTGDYEQYF. The CDR3 nucleotides are TGTGCCACCAGCAGAGACACAGGGGACTACGAGCAGTACTTC.

The rearrangement links TRBV5-1 to TRBJ2-1; D not certain. With 5 bases removed from V and 1 base from J, the gap between germline ends came to 10 bases. The CDR3 spans 14 residues. Germline CDR1 SGHRS, CDR2 YFSETQ. The CDR3 nucleotides read TGCGCCAGCAGTATAGGGATTTCCTACAATGAGCAGTTCTTC. Protein product: CASSIGISYNEQFF.

This clone was detected once. V is TRBV5-1 and J is TRBJ1-2; perhaps TRBD1 as D (5 bases). Germline V gene lookup returns CDR1 SGHRS and CDR2 YFSETQ. Trimming took off 6 bases at V and 4 bases at J, with 16 bases between the two ends. This CDR3 is built from 14 residues. For the CDR3, the DNA is TGCGCCAGCACCCAAATCACGGGGGGCTATGGCTACACCTTC. Protein product: CASTQITGGYGYTF.